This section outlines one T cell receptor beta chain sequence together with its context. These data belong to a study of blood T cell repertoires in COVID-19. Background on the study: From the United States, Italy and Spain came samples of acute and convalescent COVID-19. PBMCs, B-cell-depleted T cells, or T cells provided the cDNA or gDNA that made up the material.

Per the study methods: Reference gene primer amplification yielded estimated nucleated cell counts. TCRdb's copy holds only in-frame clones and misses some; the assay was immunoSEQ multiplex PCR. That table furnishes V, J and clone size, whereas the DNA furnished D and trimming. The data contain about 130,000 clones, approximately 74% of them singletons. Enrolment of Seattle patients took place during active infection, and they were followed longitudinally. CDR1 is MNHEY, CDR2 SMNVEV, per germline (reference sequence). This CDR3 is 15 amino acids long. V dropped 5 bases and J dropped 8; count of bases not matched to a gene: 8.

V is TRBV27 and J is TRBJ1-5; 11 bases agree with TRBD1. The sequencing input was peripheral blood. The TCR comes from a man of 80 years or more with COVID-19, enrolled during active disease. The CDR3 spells CASSPGQGAFEPQHF. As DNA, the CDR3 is TGTGCCAGCAGTCCCGGACAGGGGGCCTTTGAGCCCCAGCATTTT.